The 21 T cell receptor beta chains given below trace back to one sample, sequenced in a study of cytomegalovirus exposure and HLA in healthy donors. PCR involved 60 Vbeta and 13 Jbeta primers. Using immunoSEQ multiplex PCR, the repertoire was profiled, and TCRdb retains in-frame clones only, with some absent. Here the sample spans about 190,000 clones, 65% to 80% being singletons. The source material was PBMCs. The origin of the receptors is a man younger than 45 in good health and CMV-seropositive.

The V call is TRBV10-3, the J call TRBJ2-7, with D possibly matching TRBD2 (5 bases). Germline loops: CDR1 ENHRY, CDR2 SYGVKD. Trimming took 2 bases from V and 9 from J, leaving 11 bases between them. This CDR3 region has 12 residues. CDR3 nucleotide sequence: TGTGCCATCAGTGAGACAACCGGGGTGCAGTACTTC. This sequence encodes CAISETTGVQYF.

The chain recombines TRBV27 with TRBJ1-2; a possible D gene is TRBD1 (6 bases). This CDR3 spans 16 amino acids. Germline assignment: CDR1 MNHEY and CDR2 SMNVEV (reference sequence). The V end lost 5 bases, the J end lost 0 bases, and 16 bases lay between the germline ends. The CDR3 DNA follows: TGTGCCAGCAGTCGGAAGGAGGGGGGGGCTAACTATGGCTACACCTTC. It codes for CASSRKEGGANYGYTF.

The chain employs TRBV7-6 and TRBJ2-7, with a weak D call TRBD1 (6 bases). Germline assignment: CDR1 SGHVS and CDR2 FNYEAQ. The CDR3 length is 13 residues. V was shortened by 5 bases and J by 6 bases, with 14 bases between the two germline ends. The CDR3 spells CASSLGHLSEQYF. For the CDR3, the DNA is TGTGCCAGCAGCCTGGGACACCTCTCCGAGCAGTACTTC.

With respect to this clone: The germline gene is not matched at one end of the junction; a read error may be the cause. The gene calls are TRBV2 and TRBJ1-2, with TRBD1 as a possible D gene (5 bases). The CDR3 spans 16 residues. Germline V gene sequence: CDR1 SNHLY, CDR2 FYNNEI. CDR3 sequence reads: CASSERTLRSNYGCTF. CDR3 DNA sequence: TGTGCCAGCAGTGAACGGACACTTCGATCTAACTATGGCTGCACCTTC.

This rearrangement joins TRBV4-3 to TRBJ2-7; 9 nucleotides align to TRBD1. Losses at the gene ends were 5 bases for V and 1 base for J; bases not matched to a gene: 6. The CDR3 has 15 residues. Per germline, CDR1 LGHNA and CDR2 YSLEER. CDR3 nucleotides: TGCGCCAGCAGCTATGATGGACAGGGGTCCTACGAGCAGTACTTC. Its translation is CASSYDGQGSYEQYF.

The rearrangement uses TRBV11-2 and TRBJ2-3; D perhaps matches TRBD1 (6 bases). The CDR3 has 15 amino acids. V gave up 4 bases and J gave up 6 bases, with 17 bases separating them. Germline V gene data show CDR1 as SGHAT and CDR2 as FQNNGV. CDR3 residues: CASSYGGLPRDTQYF. The CDR3 nucleotides read TGTGCCAGCAGCTATGGGGGCCTCCCCCGGGATACGCAGTATTTT.

This clone occurred a few times. The chain combines TRBV18 with TRBJ2-7; 9 bases are shared with TRBD1. Unmatched junction bases numbered 4, after V lost 5 bases and J lost 5 bases. Germline V gives CDR1 KGHSH, CDR2 LQKENI. The CDR3 runs 13 residues. CDR3 protein: CASSLQGADEQYF. The DNA for the CDR3 is TGTGCCAGCTCATTACAGGGGGCTGACGAGCAGTACTTC.

The V and J genes are TRBV7-2 and TRBJ1-3, with D possibly being TRBD1 (6 bases). Germline-derived CDR1 and CDR2 are SGHTA and FQGNSA. The CDR3 totals 15 residues. V gave up 3 bases and J gave up 4 bases, with 13 bases separating them. The CDR3 DNA sequence: TGTGCCAGCAGCTTGATGGCGACAGGCGGAAACACCATATATTTT. Translating gives CASSLMATGGNTIYF.

In its sample, this clone was seen once. V gene TRBV9 combines with J gene TRBJ2-7; tentatively, D is TRBD2 (6 bases). CDR3 size: 15 residues. V lost 4 bases and J lost 0, with 14 bases in between. Per the germline V gene, CDR1 is SGDLS and CDR2 is YYNGEE. CDR3 sequence: CASSPRGEHSYEQYF. DNA for the CDR3: TGTGCCAGCAGCCCTCGCGGGGAGCACTCCTACGAGCAGTACTTC.

The chain combines TRBV4-1 with TRBJ1-4; 10 nucleotides agree with TRBD1. The length of the CDR3 is 16 residues. With V trimmed by 4 bases and J by 5 bases, 7 bases remained unmatched. CDR1 is MGHRA, CDR2 YSYEKL, per germline. The CDR3 DNA reads as TGCGCCAGCAGCCCCCACCCGGGACAGGGGAATGAAAAACTGTTTTTT. It is translated as CASSPHPGQGNEKLFF.

V gene TRBV29-1 combines with J gene TRBJ2-5; D not certain. Trimming left V 7 bases short and J 4 bases short, with 7 bases between. This CDR3 region has 10 residues. Germline lookup yields CDR1 SQVTM and CDR2 ANQGSEA. In DNA form, the CDR3 reads TGCAGCGGCGAGGCAGAGACCCAGTACTTC. This codes for CSGEAETQYF.

This chain links TRBV5-6 with TRBJ1-2; 10 bases align to TRBD1. The CDR3 runs 18 residues. Per the germline V gene, CDR1 is SGHDT and CDR2 is YYEEEE. V trimming: 4 bases; J trimming: 0 bases; junction bases outside the gene matches: 12. The CDR3 coding sequence is TGTGCCAGCAGCCCTGACCGGGACAGGGGTAGGCCTAACTATGGCTACACCTTC. This sequence encodes CASSPDRDRGRPNYGYTF.

The chain couples TRBV30 to TRBJ2-7; 10 bases agree with TRBD2. The CDR3 is made up of 14 amino acids. Germline values: CDR1 GTSNPN, CDR2 SVGIG (reference sequence). With 2 bases clipped from V and 12 bases from J, the junction kept 13 bases outside the gene matches. Written as DNA, the CDR3 is TGTGCCTGGAGTTTTCTAGCGGGAGCGGGGAACCGGTACTTC. Protein product: CAWSFLAGAGNRYF.

The chain has TRBV7-9 and TRBJ2-7; possibly TRBD1 for D (6 bases). Germline CDR1 and CDR2: SEHNR and FQNEAQ (reference sequence). V lost 4 bases, J lost 2 bases, and 18 bases lay in between. The CDR3 length is 16 residues. The CDR3 reads CASSWSQGFIPYEQYF. The CDR3, as DNA: TGTGCCAGCAGCTGGAGCCAGGGGTTCATCCCCTACGAGCAGTACTTC.

The gene calls are TRBV5-4 and TRBJ2-3; 13 bases are a match to TRBD2. From germline, CDR1 is SGHNT and CDR2 YYREEE (reference sequence). The CDR3 spans 17 residues. J lost 3 bases, V lost 3 bases, and 7 bases had no gene match. The CDR3 loop is CASSSRTSGSRTDTQYF. In nucleotides, the CDR3 is TGTGCCAGCAGCTCCAGGACTAGCGGGAGTAGGACAGATACGCAGTATTTT.

The chain combines TRBV9 with TRBJ1-1, with D perhaps matching TRBD1 (6 bases). CDR3 length: 15 residues. The germline V and J ends were trimmed by 3 bases and 2 bases, with 14 bases remaining between them. CDR1 is SGDLS, CDR2 YYNGEE, per germline. The CDR3 here is CASSARTALNTEAFF. The CDR3 bases are TGTGCCAGCAGCGCCCGGACAGCTTTAAACACTGAAGCTTTCTTT. Using reference TRBV9 and TRBJ1-1 for the parts outside the CDR3, the full variable domain is DSGVTQTPKHLITATGQRVTLRCSPRSGDLSVYWYQQSLDQGLQFLIQYYNGEERAKGNILERFSAQQFPDLHSELNLSSLELGDSALYFCASSARTALNTEAFFGQGTRLTVV.

As concerns this clone: This likely stems from a read error, as it lies one base from a far larger clone. The same CDR3 is also encoded by other DNA sequences in this sample. The chain is built from TRBV11-2 and TRBJ1-5; 8 nucleotides line up with TRBD1. With V trimmed by 5 bases and J by 5 bases, 14 bases remained unmatched. The CDR3 is 17 amino acids. CDR1 is SGHAT and CDR2 is FQNNGV in the germline V gene. CDR3 DNA sequence: TGTGCCAGCAGCCAAAAGGCTACAGGGGGTTCTCATCAGCCCCAGCATTTT. It is translated as CASSQKATGGSHQPQHF. The variable domain in full, completed from reference TRBV11-2 and TRBJ1-5, reads EAGVAQSPRYKIIEKRQSVAFWCNPISGHATLYWYQQILGQGPKLLIQFQNNGVVDDSQLPKDRFSAERLKGVDSTLKIQPAKLEDSAVYLCASSQKATGGSHQPQHFGDGTRLSIL.

This chain links TRBV7-6 with TRBJ2-7; 7 bases agree with TRBD2. There are 13 residues in the CDR3. Germline V CDR1 and CDR2: SGHVS, FNYEAQ. J gave up 3 bases and V 4 bases, and 3 bases lay outside the gene matches. The chain's CDR3 is CASSWGGNYEQYF. In DNA, the CDR3 is TGTGCCAGCAGCTGGGGGGGAAACTACGAGCAGTACTTC.

J is TRBJ2-7 and V is TRBV25-1; 9 bases are a match to TRBD2. J gave up 7 bases and V 5 bases, and 12 bases lay outside the gene matches. Germline V gene sequence: CDR1 MGHDK, CDR2 SYGVNS. This CDR3 is built from 15 residues. CDR3 sequence (DNA): TGTGCCAGCAGTAACCAGGGACTAGCCACGGGTGAGCAGTACTTC. The encoded protein is CASSNQGLATGEQYF.

This chain connects TRBV5-6 to TRBJ1-5, with 10 bases lining up with TRBD1. The CDR3 has 15 residues. V trimming: 4 bases; J trimming: 5 bases; junction bases outside the gene matches: 6. Per the germline V gene, CDR1 is SGHDT and CDR2 is YYEEEE. CDR3 in amino acids: CASSTGTGADQPQHF. The CDR3 nucleotides are TGTGCCAGCAGCACCGGGACAGGGGCAGATCAGCCCCAGCATTTT.

V gene TRBV27 combines with J gene TRBJ1-2; D perhaps matches TRBD1 (5 bases). The V gene's germline CDR1 is MNHEY and CDR2 SMNVEV (reference sequence). The CDR3 has 15 amino acids. V dropped 6 bases and J dropped 4 bases, with 18 bases sitting between them. The CDR3 coding sequence is TGTGCCAGCAGAGACTCCCGCGGGGGTCCCTATGGCTACACCTTC. Translation gives CASRDSRGGPYGYTF.